The rows below give T cell receptor beta chains drawn from one sample of a study of shared clonotypes between healthy human individuals. Clones were read by immunoSEQ multiplex PCR, and TCRdb kept only the in-frame ones, dropping some. This sample has roughly 2,000,000 clones; approximately 95% occur once, and the top ten carry 0.95% to 1.5%. Material for sequencing was naive CD8+ T cells sorted from blood. These receptors all stem from a man younger than 35 in good health. The CDR3 runs from the conserved cysteine through the conserved F or W. Fields, in order: D gene, clone size, J gene, V gene, CDR3 DNA, CDR3 protein. D genes are given only for firm matches. The listing skips clone size in some rows; elsewhere it reads once, few, many or a size class.

TRBD2	-	TRBJ2-2	TRBV13	TGTGCCAGCAGCTTAAGAGTAGGACTAGCGGGAGGAAACACCGGGGAGCTGTTTTTT	CASSLRVGLAGGNTGELFF
TRBD2	-	TRBJ2-7	TRBV29-1	TGCAGCGTTGAAGGGCGCACAGCGGGAGCCCGCTCCTACGAGCAGTACTTC	CSVEGRTAGARSYEQYF
-	-	TRBJ1-2	TRBV7-8	TGTGCCAGTGGGACATATGATCTTCTGGGGTATGGCTACACCTTC	CASGTYDLLGYGYTF
-	-	TRBJ2-1	TRBV11-2	TGTGCCAGCAGCTCAGGAGTGGGACAAGGATACAATGAGCAGTTCTTC	CASSSGVGQGYNEQFF
-	-	TRBJ2-7	TRBV4-3	TGCGCCAGCAGCCAAGAGGTTTGGGGCCCCACAGGGACAATCCCCTACGAGCAGTACTTC	CASSQEVWGPTGTIPYEQYF
-	-	TRBJ2-5	TRBV30	TGTGCTTGTGAGACCCAGTACTTC	CACETQYF
-	-	TRBJ2-1	TRBV9	TGTGCCAGCAGCGCGCCGGAATTCGATGAGCAGTTCTTC	CASSAPEFDEQFF
-	-	TRBJ2-3	TRBV9	TGTGCCAGCAGCGATCCCCAGGGCTATAGCACAGATACGCAGTATTTT	CASSDPQGYSTDTQYF
TRBD2	-	TRBJ2-7	TRBV6-5	TGTGCCAGCAGTTACTCTACTAGCGGAGGGGAGCAGTACTTC	CASSYSTSGGEQYF
-	-	TRBJ2-1	TRBV25-1	TGTGCCAGCGGAGCCACTTACAATGAGCAGTTCTTC	CASGATYNEQFF
-	-	TRBJ1-3	TRBV28	TGTGCCAGCAACTCCTGGGACTCATCCTCTGGAAACACCATATATTTT	CASNSWDSSSGNTIYF
TRBD1	-	TRBJ1-6	TRBV9	TGTGCCAGCAGCTCGCCGGGACAGTATAATTCACCCCTCCACTTT	CASSSPGQYNSPLHF
TRBD2	-	TRBJ2-3	TRBV2	TGTGCCCGAGGCGGGACTAGCGGGGGAGGGGATACGCAGTATTTT	CARGGTSGGGDTQYF
-	once	TRBJ1-5	TRBV19	TGTGCCAGTAGTTCAGCGGACCTCAATCAGCCCCAGCATTTT	CASSSADLNQPQHF